This entry lists 8 T cell receptor beta chains sequenced from one sample in a study of blood T cell repertoires in COVID-19. Sequencing used immunoSEQ multiplex PCR; TCRdb keeps in-frame clones, though not all of them. The repertoire holds tens of thousands of clones, with over 70% as singletons. The sample was peripheral blood. Receptors were obtained from an elderly man with active or convalescent COVID-19.

The chain links TRBV7-2 to TRBJ1-1, with 8 bases that match TRBD1. V lost 5 bases to trimming and J lost 0 bases; unmatched junction nucleotides: 2. Looked up from germline, CDR1 is SGHTA and CDR2 is FQGNSA. CDR3 length: 14 residues. The CDR3 reads CASSPGQVNTEAFF. The CDR3, as DNA: TGTGCCAGCAGCCCGGGACAGGTGAACACTGAAGCTTTCTTT.

The gene calls are TRBV11-2 and TRBJ1-1; TRBD1 is a possible D gene (6 bases). The CDR3 is made up of 15 amino acids. V was shortened by 5 bases and J by 2 bases, with 15 bases between the two germline ends. The germline CDR1 and CDR2 sequences are SGHAT and FQNNGV. DNA of the CDR3: TGTGCCAGCAGCCGAAGCGACAGGCCCAACACTGAAGCTTTCTTT. It specifies CASSRSDRPNTEAFF.

This chain connects TRBV5-4 to TRBJ2-1; 7 bases fit TRBD2. The CDR3 runs 15 residues. The germline CDR1 and CDR2 sequences are SGHNT and YYREEE (reference sequence). The V gene end was trimmed by 5 bases and the J gene end by 7 bases; junction bases not matched to a gene: 12. The CDR3 region is CASRLTSGGLNEQFF. Written as DNA, the CDR3 is TGTGCCAGCAGGCTCACATCGGGGGGATTAAATGAGCAGTTCTTC.

The chain is built from TRBV4-1 and TRBJ1-2; TRBD1 matches 7 bases. After removal of 4 bases from V and 7 bases from J, the junction contained 0 bases not matched to a gene. Germline V gives CDR1 MGHRA, CDR2 YSYEKL. CDR3 length equals 11 residues. CDR3 amino acids: CASSRQGGYTF. The CDR3 DNA reads as TGCGCCAGCAGCCGACAGGGTGGCTACACCTTC.

The genes are TRBV15 and TRBJ2-2; no reliable D call. CDR1 is LNHNV, CDR2 YYDKDF, per germline (reference sequence). The CDR3 has 15 amino acids. V lost 1 base and J lost 0, with 6 bases in between. The CDR3 DNA follows: TGTGCCACCAGCAGAGGAATAGCGAACACCGGGGAGCTGTTTTTT. It is translated as CATSRGIANTGELFF.

The gene calls are TRBV9 and TRBJ2-1; TRBD2 matches at 14 bases. The CDR3 sequence is 16 residues long. The V and J ends lost 4 bases and 8 bases, in that order; junction bases with no gene match: 8. The germline CDR1 and CDR2 sequences are SGDLS and YYNGEE. The CDR3 coding sequence is TGTGCCAGCAGCAAGGGACTAGCGGGAGAAGGGTATGAGCAGTTCTTC. Translating gives CASSKGLAGEGYEQFF.

In its sample, this clone was seen a few times. This rearrangement joins TRBV6-1 to TRBJ2-1; 9 bases are a match to TRBD2. The CDR3 has 16 residues. The trim removed 2 bases at V and 3 bases at J, leaving 5 bases unmatched. The V gene's germline CDR1 is MNHNS and CDR2 SASEGT. CDR3 loop: CASSEQPSGNYNEQFF. DNA for the CDR3: TGTGCCAGCAGTGAACAGCCTAGCGGGAACTACAATGAGCAGTTCTTC.

This clone has only one observation. V and J are TRBV6-5 and TRBJ1-2; a possible D gene is TRBD1 (6 bases). Trimming pared 5 bases from V and 8 bases from J, leaving 12 bases between. This CDR3 contains 12 residues. Germline-derived CDR1 and CDR2 are MNHEY and SVGAGI. The chain's CDR3 is CASSPGQKGYTF. CDR3 in DNA: TGTGCCAGCAGTCCCGGACAGAAAGGCTACACCTTC.